This entry is about one TCR beta chain. Deletions cut 4 bases from V and 2 bases from J, with 13 bases between. From germline, CDR1 is SGHRS and CDR2 YFSETQ. CDR3 length equals 14 residues. The sample comes from a study of shared clonotypes between healthy human individuals. Study information: Each donor contributed plates that comprised three CD4 naive, three CD4 memory, two CD8 naive and one CD8 memory.

Donors, without exception, were Caucasian adults residing in Nashville, Tennessee. The split of CD4+ cells yielded CD45RA+ naive and CD45RA-negative memory subsets. The method was immunoSEQ multiplex PCR; TCRdb's version includes in-frame clones alone and lacks a portion of them. The sample has under 2,500,000 clones; under 97% are singletons. The chain is built from TRBV5-1 and TRBJ2-7; no definite D call. Material: naive CD4+ T cells sorted from blood. Indicated subset: CD45RA+ positively selected. The source is a man aged 18 to 30 in good health. In DNA, the CDR3 is TGCGCCAGCAGCCCCGGAGTTGGGCCCTACGAGCAGTACTTC. Protein product: CASSPGVGPYEQYF. Drawing the rest from reference TRBV5-1 and TRBJ2-7, the complete variable domain is KAGVTQTPRYLIKTRGQQVTLSCSPISGHRSVSWYQQTPGQGLQFLFEYFSETQRNKGNFPGRFSGRQFSNSRSEMNVSTLELGDSALYLCASSPGVGPYEQYFGPGTRLTVT.